Presented here are 12 T cell receptor beta chains from one specimen sequenced in a study of shared clonotypes between healthy human individuals. Profiling relied on immunoSEQ multiplex PCR, and the TCRdb table lists in-frame clones only, not all of them. Of about 1 million clones listed, about 75% are singletons. The specimen sequenced was memory CD4+ T cells sorted from blood. Subset described: CD45RA-negative fraction. The receptor source for this set is a man aged 18 to 29 in good health.

The chain recombines TRBV11-2 with TRBJ2-3; 8 positions agree with TRBD2. There are 16 residues in the CDR3. Trimming took 5 bases from V and 4 from J; bases not matched to a gene: 11. Germline CDR1 and CDR2: SGHAT and FQNNGV. CDR3 sequence (DNA): TGTGCCAGCAGCCGAGGGACTAGTGTTTTTTCAGATACGCAGTATTTT. Protein sequence: CASSRGTSVFSDTQYF.

The sample holds one count of this clone. CDR3 nucleotides: TGCAGCGCTGTCGGAGCCTACGAGCAGTACTTC. Protein: CSAVGAYEQYF. The rearrangement joins TRBV29-1 to TRBJ2-7; no clear D gene. The V end lost 7 bases, the J end lost 2 bases, and 9 bases lay between the germline ends. Germline V CDR1 and CDR2: SQVTM, ANQGSEA. The CDR3 covers 11 residues.

This clone was seen only a few times. V and J are TRBV10-2 and TRBJ1-5; tentatively, D is TRBD1 (6 bases). The CDR3 has 16 amino acids. Germline V gene data show CDR1 as WSHSY and CDR2 as SAAADI. V gave up 7 bases and J gave up 0 bases, with 16 bases separating them. DNA for the CDR3: TGCGCCAGCACCTTGGACAGAGACTATAGCAATCAGCCCCAGCATTTT. It codes for CASTLDRDYSNQPQHF.

To note about this clone: Other DNA sequences in this sample translate to the same CDR3. The chain combines TRBV5-1 with TRBJ2-7, with D possibly TRBD1 on 6 matching bases. V shed 4 bases and J shed 2 bases, with 13 bases lying between them. This CDR3 is 14 amino acids long. Germline assignment: CDR1 SGHRS and CDR2 YFSETQ. The CDR3 region has the DNA TGCGCCAGCAGCCTTGCGGACAGCACCTACGAGCAGTACTTC. Its protein is CASSLADSTYEQYF.

This chain connects TRBV15 to TRBJ2-5, with D perhaps matching TRBD2 (6 bases). Germline assignment: CDR1 LNHNV and CDR2 YYDKDF (reference sequence). This CDR3 spans 15 amino acids. With 0 bases removed from V and 5 bases from J, the gap between germline ends came to 13 bases. This CDR3 reads CATSRDRAGFETQYF. CDR3 coding DNA: TGTGCCACCAGCAGAGATCGGGCGGGATTCGAGACCCAGTACTTC.

The V and J genes are TRBV30 and TRBJ2-7; D is ambiguous. V lost 6 bases and J lost 0, with 12 bases in between. Per germline, CDR1 GTSNPN and CDR2 SVGIG (reference sequence). The CDR3 is made up of 13 amino acids. The CDR3 sequence: CACHSFSSYEQYF. CDR3 bases: TGTGCCTGCCACTCATTTAGCTCCTACGAGCAGTACTTC.

The rearrangement links TRBV6-1 to TRBJ1-6; no clear D gene. The CDR3 covers 16 residues. Germline CDR1 is MNHNS and CDR2 is SASEGT. With 1 base removed from V and 7 bases from J, the gap between germline ends came to 14 bases. CDR3 amino acids: CASSEVHSSLNSPLHF. The CDR3 coding sequence is TGTGCCAGCAGTGAAGTCCACAGTTCCCTAAATTCACCCCTCCACTTT.

The V call is TRBV7-9, the J call TRBJ2-5, with 13 bases fitting TRBD2. Unmatched junction bases numbered 8, after V lost 5 bases and J lost 2 bases. The germline gives CDR1 SEHNR, CDR2 FQNEAQ (reference sequence). This CDR3 spans 17 amino acids. DNA for the CDR3: TGTGCCAGCAGCCCAATGACTAGCGGGAGGTCTCAAGAGACCCAGTACTTC. Its protein product is CASSPMTSGRSQETQYF.

The chain uses TRBV27 and TRBJ2-7; 10 bases match TRBD2. Germline V gene data show CDR1 as MNHEY and CDR2 as SMNVEV (reference sequence). V lost 5 bases to trimming and J lost 4 bases; unmatched junction nucleotides: 5. CDR3 size: 14 residues. CDR3 coding DNA: TGTGCCAGCAGTAGGGCTAGCGGGAGTTACGAGCAGTACTTC. Residues: CASSRASGSYEQYF.

As DNA, the CDR3 is TGTGCCGGGGCGACAGGGAAGAGAAGCTACGAGCAGTACTTC. It translates to CAGATGKRSYEQYF. The V call is TRBV6-5, the J call TRBJ2-7; 7 nucleotides align to TRBD1. V shed 11 bases and J 3 bases; nucleotides not matched to a gene: 13. Germline loops: CDR1 MNHEY, CDR2 SVGAGI. CDR3 length: 14 amino acids.

In its sample, this clone was seen once. The genes are TRBV5-1 and TRBJ2-5; possible D gene TRBD1, 6 bases. CDR1 and CDR2 (germline): SGHRS, YFSETQ. V was cut by 0 bases and J by 3 bases, with 9 bases left in between. The CDR3 runs to 14 residues. The CDR3 DNA sequence: TGCGCCAGCAGCTTGGACAGGGCCGAAGAGACCCAGTACTTC. Translation: CASSLDRAEETQYF.

This clone was seen a handful of times. The J gene is TRBJ2-7, the V gene TRBV7-2, with D unresolved. Germline-derived CDR1 and CDR2 are SGHTA and FQGNSA. This CDR3 spans 13 amino acids. Written as DNA, the CDR3 is TGTTCTTCCAAAAGGCGCGAGTCCTACGAGCAGTACTTC. It codes for CSSKRRESYEQYF.